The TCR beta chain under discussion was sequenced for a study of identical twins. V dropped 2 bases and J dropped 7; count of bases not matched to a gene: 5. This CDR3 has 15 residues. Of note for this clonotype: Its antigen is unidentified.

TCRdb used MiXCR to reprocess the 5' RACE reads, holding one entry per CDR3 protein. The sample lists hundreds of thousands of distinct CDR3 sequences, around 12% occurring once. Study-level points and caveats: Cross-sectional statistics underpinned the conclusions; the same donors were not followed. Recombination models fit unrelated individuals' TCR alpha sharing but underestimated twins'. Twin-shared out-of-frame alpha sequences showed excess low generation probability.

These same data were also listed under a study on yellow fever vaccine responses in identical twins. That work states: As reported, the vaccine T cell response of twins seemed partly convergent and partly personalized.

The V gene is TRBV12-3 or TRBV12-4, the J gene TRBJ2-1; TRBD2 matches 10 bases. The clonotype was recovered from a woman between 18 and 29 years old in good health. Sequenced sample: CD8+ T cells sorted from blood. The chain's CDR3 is CASSLFGTSENEQFF. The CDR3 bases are TGTGCCAGCAGTTTATTCGGGACTAGCGAGAATGAGCAGTTCTTC.